This TCR beta chain was captured in a study of siplizumab effects on memory and regulatory T cells. Profiling relied on immunoSEQ multiplex PCR, and the TCRdb table lists in-frame clones only, not all of them. The data contain tens of thousands of clones, roughly 96% of them seen just once; the ten biggest clones take up around 0.03%. Regarding the study as a whole: Where siplizumab was present, mappable alloreactive CD4+ clones averaged approximately 70% Treg-derived, compared with 25% to 30% in controls.

CDR3 length equals 16 residues. From germline, CDR1 is KGHSH and CDR2 LQKENI. V was trimmed by 0 bases and J by 0 bases, leaving 11 bases between them. About this clone itself: Antigen unknown.

This clonotype originated in a human donor in good health. The source material was naive CD4+ T cells sorted from blood. This sequence joins TRBV18 and TRBJ2-5; D could derive from TRBD1 or TRBD2 (5 bases each). The CDR3 reads CASSPPGRWYQETQYF. In nucleotides, the CDR3 is TGTGCCAGCTCACCACCGGGACGCTGGTACCAAGAGACCCAGTACTTC. Together with reference TRBV18 and TRBJ2-5, the CDR3 gives the full variable domain: NAGVMQNPRHLVRRRGQEARLRCSPMKGHSHVYWYRQLPEEGLKFMVYLQKENIIDESGMPKERFSAEFPKEGPSILRIQQVVRGDSAAYFCASSPPGRWYQETQYFGPGTRLLVL.